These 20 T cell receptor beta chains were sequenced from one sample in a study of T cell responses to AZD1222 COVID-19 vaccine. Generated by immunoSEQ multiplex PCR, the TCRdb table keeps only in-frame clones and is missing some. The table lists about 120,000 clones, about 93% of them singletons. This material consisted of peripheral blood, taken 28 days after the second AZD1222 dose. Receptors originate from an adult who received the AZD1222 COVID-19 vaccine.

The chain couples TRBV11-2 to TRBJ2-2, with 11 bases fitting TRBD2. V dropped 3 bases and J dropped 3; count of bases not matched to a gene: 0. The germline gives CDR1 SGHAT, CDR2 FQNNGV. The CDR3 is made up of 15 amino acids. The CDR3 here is CASSFSGGDTGELFF. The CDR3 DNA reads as TGTGCCAGCAGCTTTAGCGGGGGGGACACCGGGGAGCTGTTTTTT. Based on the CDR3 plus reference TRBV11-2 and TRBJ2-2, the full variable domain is EAGVAQSPRYKIIEKRQSVAFWCNPISGHATLYWYQQILGQGPKLLIQFQNNGVVDDSQLPKDRFSAERLKGVDSTLKIQPAKLEDSAVYLCASSFSGGDTGELFFGEGSRLTVL.

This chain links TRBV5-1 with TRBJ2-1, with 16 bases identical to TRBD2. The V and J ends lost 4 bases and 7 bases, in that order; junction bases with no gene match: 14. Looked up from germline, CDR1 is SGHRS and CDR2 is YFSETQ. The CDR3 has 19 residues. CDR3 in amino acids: CASSPTGLAGGPYANEQFF. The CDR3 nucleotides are TGCGCCAGCAGCCCGACGGGACTAGCGGGAGGGCCATATGCTAATGAGCAGTTCTTC. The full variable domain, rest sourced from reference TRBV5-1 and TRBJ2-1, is KAGVTQTPRYLIKTRGQQVTLSCSPISGHRSVSWYQQTPGQGLQFLFEYFSETQRNKGNFPGRFSGRQFSNSRSEMNVSTLELGDSALYLCASSPTGLAGGPYANEQFFGPGTRLTVL.

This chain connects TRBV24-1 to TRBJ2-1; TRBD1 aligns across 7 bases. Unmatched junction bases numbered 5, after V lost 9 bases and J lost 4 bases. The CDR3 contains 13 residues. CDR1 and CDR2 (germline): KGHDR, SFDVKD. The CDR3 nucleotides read TGTGCCACCTCGGGACAGCCGTACAATGAGCAGTTCTTC. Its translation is CATSGQPYNEQFF.

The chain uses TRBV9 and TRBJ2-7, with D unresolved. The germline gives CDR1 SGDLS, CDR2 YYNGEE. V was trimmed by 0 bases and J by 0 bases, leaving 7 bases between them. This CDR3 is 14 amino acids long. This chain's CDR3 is CASSVAGYSYEQYF. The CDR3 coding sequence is TGTGCCAGCAGCGTAGCTGGCTACTCCTACGAGCAGTACTTC.

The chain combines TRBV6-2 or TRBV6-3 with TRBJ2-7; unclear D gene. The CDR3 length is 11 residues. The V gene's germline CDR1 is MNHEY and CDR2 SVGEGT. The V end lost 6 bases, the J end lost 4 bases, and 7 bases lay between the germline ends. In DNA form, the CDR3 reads TGTGCCAGCAGCCGCATTTACGAGCAGTACTTC. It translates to CASSRIYEQYF.

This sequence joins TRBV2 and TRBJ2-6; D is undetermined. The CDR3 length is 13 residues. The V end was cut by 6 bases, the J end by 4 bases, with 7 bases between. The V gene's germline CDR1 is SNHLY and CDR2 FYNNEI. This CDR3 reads CASSRAGANVLTF. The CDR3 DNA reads TGTGCCAGCAGCCGGGCAGGGGCCAACGTCCTGACTTTC. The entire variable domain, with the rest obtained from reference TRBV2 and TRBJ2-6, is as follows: EPEVTQTPSHQVTQMGQEVILRCVPISNHLYFYWYRQILGQKVEFLVSFYNNEISEKSEIFDDQFSVERPDGSNFTLKIRSTKLEDSAMYFCASSRAGANVLTFGAGSRLTVL.

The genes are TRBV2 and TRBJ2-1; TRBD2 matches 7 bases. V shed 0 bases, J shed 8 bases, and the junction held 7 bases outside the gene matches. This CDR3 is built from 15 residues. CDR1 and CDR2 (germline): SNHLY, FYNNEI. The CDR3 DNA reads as TGTGCCAGCAGTGAAGCCGGGGGAGGGCCATATGAGCAGTTCTTC. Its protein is CASSEAGGGPYEQFF.

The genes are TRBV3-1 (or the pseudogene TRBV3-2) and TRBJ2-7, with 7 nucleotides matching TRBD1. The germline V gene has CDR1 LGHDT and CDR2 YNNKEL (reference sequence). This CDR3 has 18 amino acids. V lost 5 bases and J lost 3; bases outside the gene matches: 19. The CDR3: CASSYQSWCSGQNYEQYF. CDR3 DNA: TGTGCCAGCAGCTACCAATCATGGTGCTCGGGACAGAACTACGAGCAGTACTTC.

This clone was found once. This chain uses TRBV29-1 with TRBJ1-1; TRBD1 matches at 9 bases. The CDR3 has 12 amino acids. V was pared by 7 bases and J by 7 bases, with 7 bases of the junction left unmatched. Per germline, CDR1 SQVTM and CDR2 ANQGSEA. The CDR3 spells CSARDRDSEAFF. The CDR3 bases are TGCAGCGCAAGGGACAGGGATAGTGAAGCTTTCTTT. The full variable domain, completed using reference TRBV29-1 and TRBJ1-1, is SAVISQKPSRDICQRGTSLTIQCQVDSQVTMMFWYRQQPGQSLTLIATANQGSEATYESGFVIDKFPISRPNLTFSTLTVSNMSPEDSSIYLCSARDRDSEAFFGQGTRLTVV.

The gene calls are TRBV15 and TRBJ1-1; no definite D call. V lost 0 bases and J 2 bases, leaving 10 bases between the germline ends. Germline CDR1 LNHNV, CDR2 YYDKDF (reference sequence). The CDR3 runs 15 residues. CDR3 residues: CATSRDWRINTEAFF. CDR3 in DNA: TGTGCCACCAGCAGAGATTGGCGGATTAACACTGAAGCTTTCTTT.

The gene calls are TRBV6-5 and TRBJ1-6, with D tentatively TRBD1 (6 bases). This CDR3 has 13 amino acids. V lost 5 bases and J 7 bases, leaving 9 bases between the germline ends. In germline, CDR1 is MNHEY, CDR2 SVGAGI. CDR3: CASSPGQNSPLHF. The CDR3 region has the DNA TGTGCCAGCAGTCCGGGACAAAATTCACCCCTCCACTTT.

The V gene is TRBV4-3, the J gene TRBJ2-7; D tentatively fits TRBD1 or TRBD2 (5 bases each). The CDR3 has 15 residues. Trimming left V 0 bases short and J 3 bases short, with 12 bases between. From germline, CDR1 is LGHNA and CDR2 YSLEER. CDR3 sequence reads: CASSQEGDSYYEQYF. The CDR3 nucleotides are TGCGCCAGCAGCCAAGAGGGAGACAGCTACTACGAGCAGTACTTC.

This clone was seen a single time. The CDR3 loop is CSVLDRANYGYTF. The CDR3 coding sequence is TGCAGCGTTCTGGACAGGGCTAACTATGGCTACACCTTC. The chain joins TRBV29-1 to TRBJ1-2, with TRBD1 matching over 8 bases. V shed 5 bases, J shed 0 bases, and the junction held 2 bases outside the gene matches. Germline loops: CDR1 SQVTM, CDR2 ANQGSEA. The CDR3 sequence is 13 residues long.

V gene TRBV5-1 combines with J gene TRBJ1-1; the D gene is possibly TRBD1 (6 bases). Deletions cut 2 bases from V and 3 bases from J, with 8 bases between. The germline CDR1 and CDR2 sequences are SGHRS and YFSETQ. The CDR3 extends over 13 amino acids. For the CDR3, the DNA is TGCGCCAGCAGCTTTAAGGGGGACACTGAAGCTTTCTTT. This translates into CASSFKGDTEAFF.

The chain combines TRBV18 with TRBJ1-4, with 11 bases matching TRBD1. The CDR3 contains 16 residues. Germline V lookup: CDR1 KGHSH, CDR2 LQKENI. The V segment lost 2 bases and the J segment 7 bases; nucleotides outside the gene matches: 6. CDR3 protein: CASSPGTGGSGEKLFF. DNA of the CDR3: TGTGCCAGCTCACCAGGGACAGGGGGGAGCGGTGAAAAACTGTTTTTT.

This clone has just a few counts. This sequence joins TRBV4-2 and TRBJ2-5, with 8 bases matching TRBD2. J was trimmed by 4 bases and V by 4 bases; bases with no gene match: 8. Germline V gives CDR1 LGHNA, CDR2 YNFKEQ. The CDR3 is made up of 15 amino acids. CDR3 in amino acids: CASSRVAGSAETQYF. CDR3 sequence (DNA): TGTGCCAGCAGCCGGGTAGCGGGATCGGCAGAGACCCAGTACTTC.

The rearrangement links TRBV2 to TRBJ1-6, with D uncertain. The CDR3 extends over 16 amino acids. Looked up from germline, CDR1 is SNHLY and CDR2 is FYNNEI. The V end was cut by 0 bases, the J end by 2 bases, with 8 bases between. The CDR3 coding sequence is TGTGCCAGCAGTGAAGCAGAGTGGACCTATAATTCACCCCTCCACTTT. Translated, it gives CASSEAEWTYNSPLHF.

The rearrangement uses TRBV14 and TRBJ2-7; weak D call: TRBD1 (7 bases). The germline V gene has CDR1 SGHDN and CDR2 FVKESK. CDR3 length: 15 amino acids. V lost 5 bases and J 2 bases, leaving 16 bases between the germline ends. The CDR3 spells CASSFSGGFTYEQYF. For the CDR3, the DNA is TGTGCCAGCAGCTTTTCAGGGGGGTTTACCTACGAGCAGTACTTC.

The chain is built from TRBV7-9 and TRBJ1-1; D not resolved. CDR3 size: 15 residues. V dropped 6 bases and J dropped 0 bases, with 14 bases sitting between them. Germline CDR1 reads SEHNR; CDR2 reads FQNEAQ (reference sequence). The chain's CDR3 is CASSLRPTVNTEAFF. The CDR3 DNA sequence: TGTGCCAGCAGTCTTAGGCCCACGGTGAACACTGAAGCTTTCTTT.

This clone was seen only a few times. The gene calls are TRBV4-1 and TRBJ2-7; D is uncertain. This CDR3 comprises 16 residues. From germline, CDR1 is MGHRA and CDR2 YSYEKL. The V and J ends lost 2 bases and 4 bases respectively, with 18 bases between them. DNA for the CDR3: TGCGCCAGCAGCCAAACCCAAGGGCGTAACGGGTACGAGCAGTACTTC. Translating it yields CASSQTQGRNGYEQYF.